One sample yielded the 6 T cell receptor beta chains listed below, sequenced in a study of T cell changes during pregnancy in multiple sclerosis. Generated by immunoSEQ multiplex PCR, the TCRdb table keeps only in-frame clones and is missing some. This table holds about 44,000 clones, roughly 89% found once. The sequenced sample was CD4+ T cells from peripheral blood mononuclear cells, obtained in the first trimester of pregnancy. All receptors derive from a female donor with multiple sclerosis, enrolled in a pregnancy study.

The chain couples TRBV11-3 to TRBJ2-3, with TRBD1 identical over 9 bases. CDR1 is SGHNT and CDR2 is YENEEA in the germline V gene. CDR3 length: 15 residues. Trimming took 5 bases from V and 10 from J; bases not matched to a gene: 13. This chain's CDR3 is CASSITTGGNEPQYF. The DNA for the CDR3 is TGTGCCAGCAGCATTACGACAGGGGGGAATGAGCCGCAGTATTTT.

The CDR3 DNA reads as TGTGCCAGCAGCGAGGACAGGGTAGTTGGTACGCAGTATTTT. Amino acid sequence: CASSEDRVVGTQYF. The chain has TRBV6-1 and TRBJ2-3, with 8 positions matching TRBD1. CDR3 length: 14 residues. The V segment lost 6 bases and the J segment 8 bases; nucleotides outside the gene matches: 10. Germline CDR1 reads MNHNS; CDR2 reads SASEGT.

The V and J genes are TRBV6-6 and TRBJ2-5; 8 bases are shared with TRBD1. Germline-derived CDR1 and CDR2 are MNHNY and SVGAGI (reference sequence). The CDR3 length is 15 residues. V lost 2 bases to trimming and J lost 5 bases; unmatched junction nucleotides: 7. CDR3 nucleotides: TGTGCCAGCAGTTACGCGGCAGGGGGCCGGGAGACCCAGTACTTC. This encodes CASSYAAGGRETQYF.

The chain couples TRBV5-1 to TRBJ1-2; the D is unclear. This CDR3 spans 13 amino acids. Germline V gene lookup returns CDR1 SGHRS and CDR2 YFSETQ. V lost 3 bases to trimming and J lost 5 bases, with 11 bases between them. CDR3: CASSSEAAYGYTF. The CDR3 nucleotides are TGCGCCAGCAGCTCTGAGGCGGCATATGGCTACACCTTC.

The chain uses TRBV9 and TRBJ2-1, with 10 bases aligning to TRBD2. Germline values: CDR1 SGDLS, CDR2 YYNGEE. The V and J ends lost 0 bases and 6 bases, in that order; junction bases with no gene match: 3. The CDR3 extends over 15 amino acids. The CDR3 nucleotides read TGTGCCAGCAGCGTAGAGGCTAGCGGGAGCAATGAGCAGTTCTTC. It encodes CASSVEASGSNEQFF.

J is TRBJ2-6 and V is TRBV5-1, with D possibly TRBD1 on 5 matching bases. The CDR3 covers 15 residues. V shed 2 bases and J shed 4 bases, with 10 bases lying between them. The germline V gene has CDR1 SGHRS and CDR2 YFSETQ. The chain's CDR3 is CASSFQGTGANVLTF. CDR3 sequence (DNA): TGCGCCAGCAGCTTTCAGGGTACCGGGGCCAACGTCCTGACTTTC.